One T cell receptor (beta chain) is described in this entry. Antigen: not known. Per the germline V gene, CDR1 is SGHTA and CDR2 is FQGNSA. Trimming cost V 5 bases and J 4 bases; bases outside gene matches: 7. This CDR3 has 14 amino acids. The data stem from a study of blood T cells in healthy people across ages. Primed by a sample-barcoded 5' primer and a J-beta primer mix, a second PCR proceeded for 7 to 11 cycles. One entry per CDR3 protein results from TCRdb running MiXCR on the 5' RACE reads. The sample contains about a million distinct CDR3 sequences, around 54% of which appear only once. General observations from the study: Among T cells, TCR beta diversity per million cells dropped roughly linearly as age rose.

Sequenced material: blood. This rearrangement joins TRBV7-2 to TRBJ1-1, with 7 bases that match TRBD1. The receptor was derived from a woman aged 55-70 years in good health. In DNA form, the CDR3 reads TGTGCCAGCAGCCTAAACAGGGGTGGCACTGAAGCTTTCTTT. It encodes CASSLNRGGTEAFF.